This T cell receptor (beta chain) was documented in a study of identical twins. TCRdb re-called the 5' RACE reads with MiXCR, one entry per CDR3 protein. The data hold 1.5 million to 2 million distinct CDR3 sequences, with roughly a third observed a single time. In regard to this clonotype: Its antigen is currently unknown.

Study findings and constraints: Insertions were reduced in abundant cord blood beta clonotypes but not in memory repertoires. There was an excess of low generation probability in the out-of-frame alpha sequences that twins shared.

CDR1 is SNHLY and CDR2 is FYNNEI in the germline V gene. The CDR3 spans 12 residues. V lost 3 bases and J 4 bases, leaving 7 bases between the germline ends. The TCR sequence derives from a newborn girl in good health. Sequencing was done on a sample of cord blood. V usage is TRBV2 and J usage is TRBJ2-7; D ambiguous. The CDR3 DNA reads as TGTGCCAGCAGTGACTTGCTTTACGAGCAGTACTTC. Amino acid sequence: CASSDLLYEQYF.